The 19 T cell receptor beta chains given below trace back to one sample, sequenced in a study of T-cell reconstitution after alpha-beta-depleted transplantation in children. Preparation of the TCRbeta library involved a method that used unique molecular identifiers. TCRdb redid the calling of the PCR reads with MiXCR, one entry per CDR3 protein. The table includes some 350,000 distinct CDR3 sequences, around 10% detected once. The sample here was PBMCs from the stem cell graft donor, taken from the stem cell graft. The origin of the receptors is a human donor who donated a stem cell graft to a child with acute lymphoblastic leukemia.

This clonotype has a handful of counts. The chain has TRBV2 and TRBJ2-5, with D possibly matching TRBD1 (6 bases). Trimming cost V 1 base and J 3 bases, with 9 bases left between them. The CDR3 loop spans 14 amino acids. Germline CDR1 reads SNHLY; CDR2 reads FYNNEI. The CDR3 DNA follows: TGTGCCAGCAGTGAAGTAGGGGGTAAAGAGACCCAGTACTTC. This sequence encodes CASSEVGGKETQYF.

This clonotype came up many times. The chain links TRBV6-1 to TRBJ2-2, with 7 positions matching TRBD2. The germline gives CDR1 MNHNS, CDR2 SASEGT. Trimming at V came to 5 bases and at J to 0 bases, leaving 3 bases not matched to a gene. The CDR3 covers 15 residues. In DNA form, the CDR3 reads TGTGCCAGCAGTCCACTAGCGTCGAACACCGGGGAGCTGTTTTTT. It is translated as CASSPLASNTGELFF.

This clonotype has only a few counts. The V and J genes are TRBV29-1 and TRBJ2-7; TRBD1 matches 7 bases. Losses at the gene ends were 6 bases for V and 0 bases for J; bases not matched to a gene: 5. Germline V gene lookup returns CDR1 SQVTM and CDR2 ANQGSEA. The CDR3 has 13 residues. In DNA, the CDR3 is TGCAGCGTCATGACAGGGTCCTCCTACGAGCAGTACTTC. This gives the protein CSVMTGSSYEQYF.

The genes are TRBV3-1 and TRBJ2-7; D call uncertain. V lost 1 base and J 6 bases, leaving 4 bases between the germline ends. This CDR3 has 11 residues. CDR1 is LGHDT and CDR2 is YNNKEL in the germline V gene (reference sequence). The CDR3 loop reads CASSQASEQYF. The DNA for the CDR3 is TGTGCCAGCAGCCAAGCAAGCGAGCAGTACTTC.

This clonotype occurred a few times. The V gene is TRBV7-2, the J gene TRBJ2-5, with D tentatively TRBD2 (6 bases). The CDR3 has 17 residues. The germline V and J ends were trimmed by 2 bases and 4 bases, with 20 bases remaining between them. Per the germline V gene, CDR1 is SGHTA and CDR2 is FQGNSA. CDR3 loop: CASSLWVGRSSGETQYF. Here the CDR3 DNA reads TGTGCCAGCAGCTTATGGGTTGGGAGGTCGTCGGGAGAGACCCAGTACTTC.

This clonotype was seen more than once but under ten times. The V and J genes are TRBV4-2 and TRBJ2-1; TRBD2 matches at 7 bases. Per germline, CDR1 LGHNA and CDR2 YNFKEQ. This CDR3 is built from 16 residues. The V gene end was trimmed by 4 bases and the J gene end by 7 bases; junction bases not matched to a gene: 13. The CDR3 loop is CASSLILAREINEQFF. Here the CDR3 DNA reads TGTGCCAGCAGCCTCATACTAGCGAGGGAGATAAATGAGCAGTTCTTC.

This clonotype was seen many times. CDR3 DNA: TGCGCCAGCAGCTTGGGGACTAACTCTGGAAACACCATATATTTT. It is translated as CASSLGTNSGNTIYF. The chain employs TRBV5-1 and TRBJ1-3, with no clear D. CDR1 and CDR2 (germline): SGHRS, YFSETQ. The CDR3 loop spans 15 amino acids. V lost 0 bases to trimming and J lost 0 bases, with 7 bases between them.

CDR3 DNA sequence: TGTGCCAGCAGTTTAACCGCAGGGGTAGGAAACACCATATATTTT. This gives the protein CASSLTAGVGNTIYF. This rearrangement joins TRBV27 to TRBJ1-3; possible D gene TRBD1, 6 bases. The CDR3 has 15 residues. Germline CDR1 and CDR2: MNHEY and SMNVEV (reference sequence). V was shortened by 2 bases and J by 4 bases, with 12 bases between the two germline ends.

This rearrangement joins TRBV7-2 to TRBJ1-4; D perhaps matches TRBD1 (5 bases). The CDR3 spans 15 residues. V lost 1 base to trimming and J lost 5 bases, with 11 bases between them. Germline lookup yields CDR1 SGHTA and CDR2 FQGNSA. The CDR3 loop reads CASSLVGGVNEKLFF. CDR3 bases: TGTGCCAGCAGCTTAGTGGGAGGGGTCAATGAAAAACTGTTTTTT.

V and J are TRBV20-1 and TRBJ1-1; no definite D call. Between the trimmed V and J ends, which lost 6 bases and 3 bases, there was a span of 11 bases. Germline values: CDR1 DFQATT, CDR2 SNEGSKA (reference sequence). CDR3 length: 12 amino acids. CDR3 bases: TGCAGTGCGGAGGCAGCGTACACTGAAGCTTTCTTT. Translated: CSAEAAYTEAFF.

With respect to this clonotype: A junction end diverges from the germline sequence, so it may reflect a read error. V is TRBV7-3 and J is TRBJ2-7; 12 bases match TRBD1. This CDR3 contains 16 residues. Germline V CDR1 and CDR2: SGHTA, FQGTGA. The CDR3 coding sequence is TGTGCCAGCAGCTTAAGATCCGGGACAGGGGGCTACAAGCAGTACTTC. Residues: CASSLRSGTGGYKQYF. The full variable domain, its missing parts supplied by reference TRBV7-3 and TRBJ2-7, is GAGVSQTPSNKVTEKGKYVELRCDPISGHTALYWYRQSLGQGPEFLIYFQGTGAADDSGLPNDRFFAVRPEGSVSTLKIQRTERGDSAVYLCASSLRSGTGGYKQYFGPGTRLTVT.

This clonotype was seen many times. This chain links TRBV6-2 or TRBV6-3 with TRBJ2-7; 7 positions match TRBD1. Germline V gene lookup returns CDR1 MNHEY and CDR2 SVGEGT. The ends lost 5 bases at V and 0 bases at J; junction bases unmatched: 10. This CDR3 has 16 residues. The CDR3: CASSTGQESHSYEQYF. DNA for the CDR3: TGTGCCAGCAGTACAGGACAGGAGAGCCACTCCTACGAGCAGTACTTC.

This clonotype was detected ten times or more. V usage is TRBV5-1 and J usage is TRBJ2-6, with no clear D. The CDR3 runs to 15 residues. V was pared by 1 base and J by 2 bases, with 7 bases between. Germline CDR1 SGHRS, CDR2 YFSETQ. The CDR3 sequence is CASSLMGAGANVLTF. DNA of the CDR3: TGCGCCAGCAGCTTGATGGGTGCTGGGGCCAACGTCCTGACTTTC.

V and J are TRBV6-5 and TRBJ2-7; D may match TRBD1 or TRBD2 (5 bases each). V lost 2 bases to trimming and J lost 4 bases, with 15 bases between them. Germline CDR1 and CDR2: MNHEY and SVGAGI. This CDR3 is built from 15 residues. The CDR3 nucleotides read TGTGCCAGCAGTTACCCATTGGGACCCTATTACGAGCAGTACTTC. Its protein product is CASSYPLGPYYEQYF.

This clonotype occurred many times. V and J are TRBV12-3 or TRBV12-4 and TRBJ1-3, with TRBD1 identical over 7 bases. With 6 bases clipped from V and 4 bases from J, the junction kept 6 bases outside the gene matches. The CDR3 has 14 residues. Written as DNA, the CDR3 is TGTGCCAGCAGCTTGACAGGGCCAGGAAACACCATATATTTT. It specifies CASSLTGPGNTIYF.

The table lists this clonotype with a few counts. The rearrangement links TRBV27 to TRBJ1-4; a possible D gene is TRBD1 (5 bases). CDR3 length: 15 residues. The V and J ends lost 4 bases and 6 bases respectively, with 15 bases between them. Germline CDR1 MNHEY, CDR2 SMNVEV (reference sequence). The CDR3 DNA is TGTGCCAGCAGTTCAAAGGGGACTGGGGATGAAAAACTGTTTTTT. Residues: CASSSKGTGDEKLFF.

The rearrangement links TRBV9 to TRBJ2-2; 7 bases are a match to TRBD2. V trimming: 1 base; J trimming: 1 base; junction bases outside the gene matches: 10. The germline gives CDR1 SGDLS, CDR2 YYNGEE. There are 18 residues in the CDR3. In DNA, the CDR3 is TGTGCCAGCAGCGTATCGGGAGGTATCAGGCAGAACACCGGGGAGCTGTTTTTT. Its translation is CASSVSGGIRQNTGELFF.

This clonotype was seen more than once but under ten times. The chain recombines TRBV6-5 with TRBJ2-7, with TRBD2 identical over 7 bases. Unmatched junction bases numbered 7, after V lost 8 bases and J lost 6 bases. This CDR3 comprises 12 residues. Germline V lookup: CDR1 MNHEY, CDR2 SVGAGI. CDR3 in DNA: TGTGCCAGCCACCGGGACTATAGCGAGCAGTACTTC. This gives the protein CASHRDYSEQYF.

The sample holds many counts of this clonotype. This rearrangement joins TRBV29-1 to TRBJ1-3; the match to TRBD1 covers 11 bases. V was pared by 7 bases and J by 2 bases, with 10 bases of the junction left unmatched. This CDR3 is built from 16 residues. CDR1 and CDR2 (germline): SQVTM, ANQGSEA. The CDR3 DNA reads as TGCAGCGCCGGAGGAGGACAGGGGGCCGCTGGAAACACCATATATTTT. This gives the protein CSAGGGQGAAGNTIYF.